A selection of T cell receptor beta chains follows, all from one sample in a study of OX40 agonist ivuxolimab in advanced cancers. TCRdb's copy holds only in-frame clones and misses some; the assay was immunoSEQ multiplex PCR. The sample yields approximately 70,000 clones, 80% to 90% seen once. Here the sequenced sample was CD4+ or CD8+ T cells sorted from blood, taken in a trial of the OX40 agonist ivuxolimab. The receptor set was obtained from an adult with an advanced solid tumor such as melanoma, head and neck, liver or kidney cancer. CDR3s include the opening cysteine and the closing phenylalanine or tryptophan. D genes are given only for firm matches. For some rows the clone size is stated as once, few or many, or as a class when expanded; others skip it.

TRBJ2-1 TRBV7-7 . TRBD2 CASSPGGSGGYNEQFF TGTGCTAGCAGCCCCGGCGGTAGCGGGGGTTACAATGAGCAGTTCTTC
TRBJ1-1 TRBV25-1 . TRBD1 CASSQGADTEAFF TGTGCCAGCAGTCAGGGGGCGGACACTGAAGCTTTCTTT
TRBJ2-2 TRBV2 . . CASSGRVRTNTGELFF TGTGCCAGCAGTGGACGTGTCCGTACGAACACCGGGGAGCTGTTTTTT
TRBJ2-1 TRBV5-1 . . CASSSILGGYNEQFF TGCGCCAGCAGCTCGATCCTAGGGGGGTACAATGAGCAGTTCTTC
TRBJ1-5 TRBV2 once . CASTGGYNQPQHF TGTGCCAGCACTGGGGGCTACAATCAGCCCCAGCATTTT
TRBJ2-2 TRBV2 . TRBD1 CASNDLGQGWAGGELFF TGTGCCAGCAACGACTTAGGACAGGGTTGGGCTGGCGGGGAGCTGTTTTTT
TRBJ2-7 TRBV14 once . CASSHTGLWAYEQYF TGTGCCAGCAGCCACACCGGCCTATGGGCCTACGAGCAGTACTTC
TRBJ2-3 TRBV5-1 . . CASSFLAGTDTQYF TGCGCCAGCAGCTTCCTAGCTGGGACAGATACGCAGTATTTT
TRBJ1-2 TRBV9 . . CASSVEPGENGYTF TGTGCCAGCAGCGTAGAACCAGGGGAAAATGGCTACACCTTC
TRBJ2-7 TRBV5-6 . TRBD2 CASSSPWGTSGSLSYEQYF TGTGCCAGCAGCTCACCATGGGGGACTAGCGGGAGTCTATCCTACGAGCAGTACTTC
TRBJ1-2 TRBV5-1 . TRBD1 CASSTSQGDYGYTF TGCGCCAGCAGCACCTCTCAGGGGGACTATGGCTACACCTTC
TRBJ1-2 TRBV15 . . CATSRGGWYGYTF TGTGCCACCAGCAGAGGAGGTTGGTATGGCTACACCTTC
TRBJ1-2 TRBV11-1 . . CASSLQVGSGYTF TGTGCCAGCAGCTTACAGGTTGGCAGTGGCTACACCTTC
TRBJ1-3 TRBV6-5 . . CAARPGSGNTIYF TGTGCCGCCCGCCCAGGGTCTGGAAACACCATATATTTT
TRBJ2-1 TRBV4-1 . TRBD1 CASSQDWRTGGYNEQFF TGCGCCAGCAGCCAAGATTGGAGGACAGGGGGCTACAATGAGCAGTTCTTC
TRBJ1-1 TRBV4-1 . TRBD1 CASSHGRGGTEAFF TGCGCCAGCAGCCATGGCAGGGGGGGGACTGAAGCTTTCTTT
TRBJ1-6 TRBV2 . . CASEDGQTLRSPLHF TGTGCCAGCGAGGACGGTCAAACGTTGAGGTCACCCCTCCACTTT
TRBJ2-5 TRBV6-1 . TRBD1 CASSSGQAQETQYF TGTGCCAGCAGTTCCGGACAGGCGCAAGAGACCCAGTACTTC
TRBJ2-3 TRBV9 . TRBD2 CASSPRHGLGAYTQYF TGTGCCAGCAGCCCTCGCCATGGACTAGGGGCATATACGCAGTATTTT
TRBJ2-3 TRBV11-3 . TRBD2 CASSFGLAGTTDTQYF TGTGCCAGCAGCTTCGGGCTAGCGGGAACCACAGATACGCAGTATTTT
TRBJ1-4 TRBV7-9 . TRBD1 CASSAGGMEKLFF TGTGCCAGCAGTGCAGGGGGCATGGAAAAACTGTTTTTT
TRBJ1-3 TRBV19 . TRBD1 CASGQAISGNTIYF TGTGCCAGCGGACAGGCTATTTCTGGAAACACCATATATTTT
TRBJ2-1 TRBV5-5 . TRBD2 CASSLRGTTYNEQFF TGTGCCAGCAGCTTGCGCGGGACTACCTACAATGAGCAGTTCTTC
TRBJ1-3 TRBV28 . . CASSSPRRSSGNTIYF TGTGCCAGCAGTTCCCCGAGGAGGTCCTCTGGAAACACCATATATTTT
TRBJ2-3 TRBV21-1 . . CASIGRQQRLDTQYF TGTGCCAGCATCGGGAGACAGCAACGGTTAGATACGCAGTATTTT
TRBJ1-2 TRBV20-1 once TRBD1 CSRAGGNGYTF TGCAGCCGAGCAGGGGGAAATGGCTACACCTTC
TRBJ2-1 TRBV7-3 . TRBD1 CASSLNGRQGSNEQFF TGTGCCAGCAGCTTAAACGGAAGACAGGGCTCAAACGAGCAGTTCTTC
TRBJ1-1 TRBV4-1 few . CASSQDGQGRQGTEAFF TGCGCCAGCAGCCAAGATGGGCAGGGGCGCCAGGGGACTGAAGCTTTCTTT
TRBJ2-7 TRBV10-3 . . CAISESPYEQYF TGTGCCATCAGTGAGTCCCCCTACGAGCAGTACTTC
TRBJ1-2 TRBV6-1 . . CASSEASGAGFRGYTF TGTGCCAGCAGTGAAGCATCGGGGGCGGGCTTTCGCGGCTACACCTTC
TRBJ1-1 TRBV11-2 . . CASSLRDHRTEAFF TGTGCCAGCAGCCTCAGAGATCACAGAACTGAAGCTTTCTTT
TRBJ1-4 TRBV7-9 . TRBD1 CASSPGTATNEKLFF TGTGCCAGCAGCCCCGGGACAGCAACTAATGAAAAACTGTTTTTT
TRBJ1-3 TRBV19 . TRBD1 CASSTDRATGNTIYF TGTGCCAGTAGTACTGACAGGGCCACTGGAAACACCATATATTTT
TRBJ1-5 TRBV27 . . CASSLSGTRGYSNQPQHF TGTGCCAGCAGTTTGTCCGGGACAAGGGGCTATAGCAATCAGCCCCAGCATTTT
TRBJ2-5 TRBV18 . . CASSPPTPQETQYF TGTGCCAGCTCACCACCGACGCCTCAAGAGACCCAGTACTTC
TRBJ1-5 TRBV10-1 . . CASRRGRDGIDQPQHF TGCGCCAGCAGAAGAGGCCGGGACGGAATAGATCAGCCCCAGCATTTT
TRBJ2-1 TRBV6-1 few . CASSPGTYNEQFF TGTGCCAGCAGTCCGGGGACCTACAATGAGCAGTTCTTC
TRBJ2-3 TRBV19 . . CASSIAAGQADTQYF TGTGCCAGTAGTATAGCGGCAGGGCAGGCAGATACGCAGTATTTT
TRBJ2-1 TRBV7-3 . . CASSLRGLNEQFF TGTGCCAGCAGCTTACGGGGGTTAAATGAGCAGTTCTTC
TRBJ2-3 TRBV7-9 . TRBD1 CASSQGTGANTQYF TGTGCCAGCAGTCAAGGGACAGGGGCGAATACGCAGTATTTT